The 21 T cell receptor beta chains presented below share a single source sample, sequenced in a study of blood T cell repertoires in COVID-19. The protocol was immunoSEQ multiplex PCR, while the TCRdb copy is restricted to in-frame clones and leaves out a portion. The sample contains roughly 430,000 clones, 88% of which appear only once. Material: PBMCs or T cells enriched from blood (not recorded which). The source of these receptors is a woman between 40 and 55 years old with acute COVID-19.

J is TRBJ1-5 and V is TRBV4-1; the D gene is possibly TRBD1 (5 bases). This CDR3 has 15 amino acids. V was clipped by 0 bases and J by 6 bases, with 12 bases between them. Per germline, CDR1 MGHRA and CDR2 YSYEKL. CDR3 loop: CASSQDRGWGQPQHF. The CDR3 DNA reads TGCGCCAGCAGCCAAGATCGGGGGTGGGGTCAGCCCCAGCATTTT.

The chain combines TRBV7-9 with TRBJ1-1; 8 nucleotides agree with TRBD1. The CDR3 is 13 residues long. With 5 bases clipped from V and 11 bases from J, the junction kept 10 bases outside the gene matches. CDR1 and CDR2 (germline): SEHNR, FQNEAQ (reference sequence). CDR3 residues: CASSLGQGPMAFF. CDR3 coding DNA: TGTGCCAGCAGCCTAGGACAGGGCCCTATGGCTTTCTTT. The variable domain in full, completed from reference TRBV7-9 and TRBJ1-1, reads DTGVSQNPRHKITKRGQNVTFRCDPISEHNRLYWYRQTLGQGPEFLTYFQNEAQLEKSRLLSDRFSAERPKGSFSTLEIQRTEQGDSAMYLCASSLGQGPMAFFGQGTRLTVV.

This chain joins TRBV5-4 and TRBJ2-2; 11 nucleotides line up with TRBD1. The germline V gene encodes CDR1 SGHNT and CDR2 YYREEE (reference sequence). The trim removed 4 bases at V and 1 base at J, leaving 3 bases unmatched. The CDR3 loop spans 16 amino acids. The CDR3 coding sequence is TGTGCCAGCAGCCAAGGGACAGGGGGGAACACCGGGGAGCTGTTTTTT. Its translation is CASSQGTGGNTGELFF.

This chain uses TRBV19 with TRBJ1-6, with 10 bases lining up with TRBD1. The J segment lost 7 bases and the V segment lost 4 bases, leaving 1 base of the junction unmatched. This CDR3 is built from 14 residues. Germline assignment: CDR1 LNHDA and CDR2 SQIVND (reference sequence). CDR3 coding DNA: TGTGCCAGTAGTACGGGACAGGGGAATTCACCCCTCCACTTT. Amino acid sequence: CASSTGQGNSPLHF. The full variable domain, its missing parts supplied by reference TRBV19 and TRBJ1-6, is DGGITQSPKYLFRKEGQNVTLSCEQNLNHDAMYWYRQDPGQGLRLIYYSQIVNDFQKGDIAEGYSVSREKKESFPLTVTSAQKNPTAFYLCASSTGQGNSPLHFGNGTRLTVT.

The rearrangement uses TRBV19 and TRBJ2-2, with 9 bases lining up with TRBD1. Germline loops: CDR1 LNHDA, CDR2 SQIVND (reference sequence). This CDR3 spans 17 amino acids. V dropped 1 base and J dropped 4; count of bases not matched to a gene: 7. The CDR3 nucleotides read TGTGCCAGTAGTATAGGGACAGGGGCCATCCTCACCGGGGAGCTGTTTTTT. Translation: CASSIGTGAILTGELFF.

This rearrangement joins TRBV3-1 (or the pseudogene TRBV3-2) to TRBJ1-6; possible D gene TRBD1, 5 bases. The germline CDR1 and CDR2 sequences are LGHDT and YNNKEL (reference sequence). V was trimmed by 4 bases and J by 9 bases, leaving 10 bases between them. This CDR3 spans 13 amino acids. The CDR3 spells CASSPTDFSPLHF. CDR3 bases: TGTGCCAGCAGCCCGACAGATTTTTCACCCCTCCACTTT.

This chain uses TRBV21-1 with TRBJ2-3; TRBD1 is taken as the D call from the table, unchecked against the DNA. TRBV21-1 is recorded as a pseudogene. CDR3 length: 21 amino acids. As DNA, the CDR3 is TGTGCCAGCAGCACCCCCACCGGGACAGGGGCAAGGGCCCCTAGCACAGATACGCAGTATTTT. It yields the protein CASSTPTGTGARAPSTDTQYF.

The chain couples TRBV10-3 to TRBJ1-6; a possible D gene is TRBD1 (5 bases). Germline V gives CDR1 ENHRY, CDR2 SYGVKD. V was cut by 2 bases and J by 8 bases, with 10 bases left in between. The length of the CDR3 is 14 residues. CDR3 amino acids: CAISEGGVDSPLHF. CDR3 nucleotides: TGTGCCATCAGTGAGGGGGGGGTTGATTCACCCCTCCACTTT.

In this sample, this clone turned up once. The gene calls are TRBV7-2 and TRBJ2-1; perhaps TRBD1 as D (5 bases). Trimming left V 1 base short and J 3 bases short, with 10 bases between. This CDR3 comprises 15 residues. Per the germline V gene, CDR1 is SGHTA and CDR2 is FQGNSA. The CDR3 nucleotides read TGTGCCAGCAGCTTAGAAGGGGCTAACTACAATGAGCAGTTCTTC. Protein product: CASSLEGANYNEQFF.

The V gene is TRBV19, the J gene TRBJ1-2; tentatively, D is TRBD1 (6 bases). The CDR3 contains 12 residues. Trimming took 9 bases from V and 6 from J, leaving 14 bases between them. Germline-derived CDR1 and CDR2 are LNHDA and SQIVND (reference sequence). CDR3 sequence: CASRTGIDGYTF. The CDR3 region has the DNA TGTGCCAGCAGAACAGGGATCGATGGCTACACCTTC.

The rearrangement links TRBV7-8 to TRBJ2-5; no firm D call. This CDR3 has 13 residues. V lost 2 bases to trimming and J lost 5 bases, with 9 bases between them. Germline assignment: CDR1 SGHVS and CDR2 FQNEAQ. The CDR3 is CASSLMLRETQYF. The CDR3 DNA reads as TGTGCCAGCAGCTTAATGTTGCGGGAGACCCAGTACTTC. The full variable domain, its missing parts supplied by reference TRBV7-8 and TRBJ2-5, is GAGVSQSPRYKVAKRGQDVALRCDPISGHVSLFWYQQALGQGPEFLTYFQNEAQLDKSGLPSDRFFAERPEGSVSTLKIQRTQQEDSAVYLCASSLMLRETQYFGPGTRLLVL.

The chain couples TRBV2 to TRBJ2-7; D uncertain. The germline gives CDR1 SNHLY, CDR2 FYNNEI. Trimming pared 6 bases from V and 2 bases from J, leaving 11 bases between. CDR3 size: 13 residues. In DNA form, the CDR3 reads TGTGCCAGCAGCGGCACAGTGACCTACGAGCAGTACTTC. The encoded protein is CASSGTVTYEQYF.

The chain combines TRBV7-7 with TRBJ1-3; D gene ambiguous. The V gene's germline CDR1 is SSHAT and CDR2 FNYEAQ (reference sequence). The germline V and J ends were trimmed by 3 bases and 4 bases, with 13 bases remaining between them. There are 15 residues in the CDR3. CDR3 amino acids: CASSFLCLAGNTIYF. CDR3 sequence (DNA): TGTGCCAGCAGCTTTTTATGCCTGGCCGGAAACACCATATATTTT.

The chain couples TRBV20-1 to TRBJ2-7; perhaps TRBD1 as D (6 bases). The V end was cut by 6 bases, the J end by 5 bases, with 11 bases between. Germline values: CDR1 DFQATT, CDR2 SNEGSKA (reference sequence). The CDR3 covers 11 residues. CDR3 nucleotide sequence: TGCAGTGCCCTAACAGGGAACGAGCAGTACTTC. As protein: CSALTGNEQYF.

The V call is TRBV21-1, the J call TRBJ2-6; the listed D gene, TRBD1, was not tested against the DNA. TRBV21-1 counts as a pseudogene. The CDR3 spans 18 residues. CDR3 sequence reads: CASSKEDRDYSGANVLTF. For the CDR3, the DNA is TGTGCCAGCAGCAAAGAGGACAGGGACTACTCTGGGGCCAACGTCCTGACTTTC.

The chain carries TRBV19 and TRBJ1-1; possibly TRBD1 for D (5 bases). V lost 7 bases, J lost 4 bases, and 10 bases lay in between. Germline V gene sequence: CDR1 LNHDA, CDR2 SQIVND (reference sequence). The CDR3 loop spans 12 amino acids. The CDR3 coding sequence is TGTGCCAGTATTTACGGGGGCACTGAAGCTTTCTTT. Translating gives CASIYGGTEAFF.

The CDR3 DNA sequence: TGTGCCAGCAGCTTGCAAGCTAGGATTGCAACTAATGAAAAACTGTTTTTT. Translated, it gives CASSLQARIATNEKLFF. The rearrangement joins TRBV5-8 to TRBJ1-4; D remains ambiguous. CDR1 is SGHTS and CDR2 is YDEGEE in the germline V gene. V was shortened by 1 base and J by 0 bases, with 13 bases between the two germline ends. The CDR3 totals 17 residues.

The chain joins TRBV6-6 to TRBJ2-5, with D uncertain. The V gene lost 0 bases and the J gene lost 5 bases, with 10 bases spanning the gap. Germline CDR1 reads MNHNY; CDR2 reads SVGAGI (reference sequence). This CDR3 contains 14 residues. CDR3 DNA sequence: TGTGCCAGCAGTTACTCCGTGGTAGTGGAGACCCAGTACTTC. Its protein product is CASSYSVVVETQYF.

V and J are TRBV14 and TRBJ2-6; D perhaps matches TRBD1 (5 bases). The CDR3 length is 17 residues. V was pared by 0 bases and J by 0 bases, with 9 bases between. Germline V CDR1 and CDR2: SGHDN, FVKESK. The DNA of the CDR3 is TGTGCCAGCAGCCAAGAGTCCAGGGCCTCTGGGGCCAACGTCCTGACTTTC. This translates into CASSQESRASGANVLTF.

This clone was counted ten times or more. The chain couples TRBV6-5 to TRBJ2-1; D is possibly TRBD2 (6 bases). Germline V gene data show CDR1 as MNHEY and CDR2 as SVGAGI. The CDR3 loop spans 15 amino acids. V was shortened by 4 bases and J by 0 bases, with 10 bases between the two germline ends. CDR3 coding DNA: TGTGCCAGCAGTTTGACCGGGAGCTCCTACAATGAGCAGTTCTTC. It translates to CASSLTGSSYNEQFF.

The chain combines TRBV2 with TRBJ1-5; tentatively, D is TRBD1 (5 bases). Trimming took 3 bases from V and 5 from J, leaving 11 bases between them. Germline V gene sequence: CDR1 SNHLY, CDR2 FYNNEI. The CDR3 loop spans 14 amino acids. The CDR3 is CASSEGRSYQPQHF. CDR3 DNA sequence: TGTGCCAGCAGTGAGGGGCGGTCATATCAGCCCCAGCATTTT.